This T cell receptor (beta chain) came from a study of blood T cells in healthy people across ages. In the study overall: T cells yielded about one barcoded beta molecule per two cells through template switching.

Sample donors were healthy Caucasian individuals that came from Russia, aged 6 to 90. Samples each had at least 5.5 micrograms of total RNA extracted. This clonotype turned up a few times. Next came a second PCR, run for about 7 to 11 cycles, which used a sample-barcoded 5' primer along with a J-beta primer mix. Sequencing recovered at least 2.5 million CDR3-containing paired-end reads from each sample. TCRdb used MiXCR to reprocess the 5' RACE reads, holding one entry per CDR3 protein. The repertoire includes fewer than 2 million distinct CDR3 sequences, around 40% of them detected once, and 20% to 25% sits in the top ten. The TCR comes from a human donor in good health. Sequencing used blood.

CDR3 protein: CASSFLDGYEQYF. The CDR3 DNA reads TGTGCCAGCAGCTTCTTAGACGGATACGAGCAGTACTTC. The rearrangement joins TRBV11-1 to TRBJ2-4; D remains unclear. The J call is in doubt because the DNA end fits TRBJ2-7 better. CDR1 is SGHAT, CDR2 FQDESV, per germline (reference sequence). The CDR3 extends over 13 amino acids.